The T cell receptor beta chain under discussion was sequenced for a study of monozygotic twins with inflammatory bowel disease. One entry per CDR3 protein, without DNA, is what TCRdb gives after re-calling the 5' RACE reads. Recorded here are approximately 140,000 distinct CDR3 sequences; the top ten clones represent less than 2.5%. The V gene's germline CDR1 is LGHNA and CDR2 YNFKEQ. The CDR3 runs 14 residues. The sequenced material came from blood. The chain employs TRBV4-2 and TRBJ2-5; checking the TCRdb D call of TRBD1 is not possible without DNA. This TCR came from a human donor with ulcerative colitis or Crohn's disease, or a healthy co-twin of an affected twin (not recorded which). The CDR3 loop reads CASSDRGPRETQYF.